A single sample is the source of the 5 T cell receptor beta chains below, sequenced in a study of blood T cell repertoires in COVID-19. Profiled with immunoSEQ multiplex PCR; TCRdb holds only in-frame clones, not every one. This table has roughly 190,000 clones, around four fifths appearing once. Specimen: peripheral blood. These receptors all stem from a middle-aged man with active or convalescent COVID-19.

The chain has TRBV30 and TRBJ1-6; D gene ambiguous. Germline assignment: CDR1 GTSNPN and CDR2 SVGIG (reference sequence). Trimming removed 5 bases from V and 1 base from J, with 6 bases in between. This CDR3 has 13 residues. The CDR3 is CAWVESYNSPLHF. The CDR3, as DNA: TGTGCCTGGGTAGAGTCCTATAATTCACCCCTCCACTTT.

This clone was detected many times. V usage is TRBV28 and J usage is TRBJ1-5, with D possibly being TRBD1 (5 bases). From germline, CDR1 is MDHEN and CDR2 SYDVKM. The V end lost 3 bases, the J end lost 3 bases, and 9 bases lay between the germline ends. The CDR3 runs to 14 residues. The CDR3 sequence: CASSLVRANQPQHF. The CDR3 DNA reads TGTGCCAGCAGTTTGGTCAGGGCCAATCAGCCCCAGCATTTT. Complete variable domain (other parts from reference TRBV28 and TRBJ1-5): DVKVTQSSRYLVKRTGEKVFLECVQDMDHENMFWYRQDPGLGLRLIYFSYDVKMKEKGDIPEGYSVSREKKERFSLILESASTNQTSMYLCASSLVRANQPQHFGDGTRLSIL.

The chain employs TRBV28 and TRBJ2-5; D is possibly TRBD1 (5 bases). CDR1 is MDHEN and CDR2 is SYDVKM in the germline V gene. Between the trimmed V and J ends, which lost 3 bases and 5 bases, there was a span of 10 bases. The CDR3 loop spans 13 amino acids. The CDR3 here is CASSLAGRETQYF. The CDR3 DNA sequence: TGTGCCAGCAGTTTGGCAGGGCGGGAGACCCAGTACTTC.

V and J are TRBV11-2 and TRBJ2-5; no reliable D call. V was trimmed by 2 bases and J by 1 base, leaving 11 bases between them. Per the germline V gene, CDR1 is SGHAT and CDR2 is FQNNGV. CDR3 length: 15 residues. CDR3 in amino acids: CASSLWQAIQETQYF. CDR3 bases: TGTGCCAGCAGCTTATGGCAGGCGATCCAAGAGACCCAGTACTTC.

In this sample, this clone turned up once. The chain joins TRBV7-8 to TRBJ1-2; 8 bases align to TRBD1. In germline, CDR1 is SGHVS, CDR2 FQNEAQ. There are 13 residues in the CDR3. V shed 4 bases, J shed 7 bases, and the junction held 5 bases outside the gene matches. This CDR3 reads CASSSSGGSGYTF. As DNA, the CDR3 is TGTGCCAGCAGCTCCTCAGGGGGCTCTGGCTACACCTTC.